These 16 T cell receptor beta chains came from one sample sequenced in a study of human T cells and chemical hapten exposure (dated by TCRdb to about 2021). The sample's time point, from its label and the paper: pre-sensitization, week 0. The treatment or condition label for this specimen denotes: therapeutic diphenylcyclopropenone sensitization with weekly scalp DPC. Total RNA was isolated from unfractionated whole blood collected in Tempus Blood RNA tubes. Library creation used RACE. The instrument given in TCRdb is NextSeq 500. The raw public reads went through TCRdb reprocessing: fastp at Q25, MiXCR clone calling, in-frame beta chains kept. Every distinct CDR3 protein forms one entry, paired with its most common genes and DNA. The sample records tens of thousands of distinct CDR3 sequences, roughly an eighth of which are singletons. Roughly 1.9% of the sample comes from the top ten. Specimen: whole blood, collected in connection with sensitization to the hapten diphenylcyclopropenone (DPC). These receptors were obtained from a woman aged 35 to 49 with alopecia areata. Some clones in this sample may be carry-over from other donors' samples.

This clonotype was found many times. The chain couples TRBV12-3 or TRBV12-4 to TRBJ1-1; D possibly corresponds to TRBD1 (5 bases). The CDR3 runs 16 residues. V lost 2 bases and J 5 bases, leaving 18 bases between the germline ends. CDR3 sequence: CASSLYPVEGRTEAFF. The CDR3 bases are TGTGCCAGCAGTTTATACCCCGTGGAGGGGAGAACTGAAGCTTTCTTT.

Many counts were recorded for this clonotype. The chain couples TRBV7-9 to TRBJ1-1; D uncertain. Germline V gene lookup returns CDR1 SEHNR and CDR2 FQNEAQ (reference sequence). V lost 5 bases and J 7 bases, leaving 14 bases between the germline ends. The CDR3 has 13 amino acids. The CDR3 DNA sequence: TGTGCCAGCAGCCGTGCGGGATTTGTTGAAGCTTTCTTT. Translation: CASSRAGFVEAFF.

CDR3 nucleotide sequence: TGTGCCAGCAGCCCCGAACACTGGAGCACTGAAGCTTTCTTT. This translates into CASSPEHWSTEAFF. The chain links TRBV6-4 to TRBJ1-1; D unclear. This CDR3 has 14 amino acids. CDR1 is MRHNA and CDR2 is SNTAGT in the germline V gene. V was shortened by 6 bases and J by 4 bases, with 15 bases between the two germline ends.

This clonotype was counted only a few times. V usage is TRBV4-3 and J usage is TRBJ2-7; D unclear. CDR3 size: 16 residues. CDR1 is LGHNA, CDR2 YSLEER, per germline. V was cut by 2 bases and J by 2 bases, with 16 bases left in between. CDR3 sequence: CASSQTLGAFTYEQYF. The DNA of the CDR3 is TGCGCCAGCAGCCAAACGCTAGGTGCGTTCACCTACGAGCAGTACTTC.

The chain employs TRBV6-1 and TRBJ1-2; 7 nucleotides match TRBD1. V was clipped by 3 bases and J by 9 bases; unmatched bases: 7. The CDR3 is 13 residues long. Germline values: CDR1 MNHNS, CDR2 SASEGT. Here the CDR3 DNA reads TGTGCCAGCAGTGATGGAGGGGGCTGGAGCTACACCTTC. This encodes CASSDGGGWSYTF.

Ten or more counts support this clonotype. V and J are TRBV11-2 and TRBJ2-2; the D is unclear. Trimming removed 5 bases from V and 0 bases from J, with 10 bases in between. The CDR3 runs to 15 residues. Germline values: CDR1 SGHAT, CDR2 FQNNGV. CDR3 in amino acids: CASSPARTNTGELFF. In DNA, the CDR3 is TGTGCCAGCAGCCCGGCCAGAACGAACACCGGGGAGCTGTTTTTT.

The table lists this clonotype with many counts. The chain recombines TRBV13 with TRBJ2-2, with TRBD2 as a possible D gene (6 bases). Trimming cost V 6 bases and J 4 bases, with 15 bases left between them. The CDR3 runs to 15 residues. In germline, CDR1 is PRHDT, CDR2 FYEKMQ (reference sequence). The chain's CDR3 is CASRWRGAGTGELFF. The CDR3 DNA is TGTGCCAGCAGATGGAGGGGCGCGGGCACCGGGGAGCTGTTTTTT.

The J gene is TRBJ2-2, the V gene TRBV6-1; 8 bases map to TRBD1. Germline V gene sequence: CDR1 MNHNS, CDR2 SASEGT. V shed 5 bases, J shed 5 bases, and the junction held 4 bases outside the gene matches. The CDR3 contains 14 residues. The chain's CDR3 is CASSPRTGTGELFF. CDR3 nucleotides: TGTGCCAGCAGTCCACGGACAGGGACCGGGGAGCTGTTTTTT.

The V and J genes are TRBV27 and TRBJ2-1; perhaps TRBD2 as D (6 bases). Trimming left V 5 bases short and J 6 bases short, with 20 bases between. Germline V gives CDR1 MNHEY, CDR2 SMNVEV (reference sequence). The CDR3 sequence is 16 residues long. The CDR3 is CASSHLVGTAFNEQFF. The CDR3 DNA follows: TGTGCCAGCAGTCACCTGGTCGGGACTGCCTTCAATGAGCAGTTCTTC.

This clonotype has ten or more counts. The rearrangement links TRBV5-4 to TRBJ2-1; TRBD1 might be the D (6 bases). With 4 bases removed from V and 0 bases from J, the gap between germline ends came to 11 bases. There are 15 residues in the CDR3. The germline V gene has CDR1 SGHNT and CDR2 YYREEE (reference sequence). Here the CDR3 DNA reads TGTGCCAGCAGCCTAGACAGGACCTCCTACAATGAGCAGTTCTTC. This codes for CASSLDRTSYNEQFF.

This clonotype was detected many times. CDR3 amino acids: CSAGDGYAYEQYF. CDR3 nucleotides: TGCAGCGCCGGAGATGGGTACGCCTACGAGCAGTACTTC. The chain recombines TRBV29-1 with TRBJ2-7, with D unclear. The germline V gene encodes CDR1 SQVTM and CDR2 ANQGSEA. V was trimmed by 7 bases and J by 2 bases, leaving 15 bases between them. The CDR3 runs to 13 residues.

In this sample, this clonotype turned up a few times. The gene calls are TRBV7-9 and TRBJ1-2, with no clear D. V was trimmed by 1 base and J by 4 bases, leaving 10 bases between them. CDR1 and CDR2 (germline): SEHNR, FQNEAQ (reference sequence). CDR3 size: 14 residues. The CDR3 DNA is TGTGCCAGCAGCTTAGACGGAACTCTCTATGGCTACACCTTC. Translated, it gives CASSLDGTLYGYTF.

The chain has TRBV6-6 and TRBJ2-7; 7 positions agree with TRBD2. The CDR3 runs to 13 residues. Germline-derived CDR1 and CDR2 are MNHNY and SVGAGI (reference sequence). J lost 3 bases, V lost 6 bases, and 5 bases had no gene match. The CDR3 DNA is TGTGCCAGCAGCCGGGACTATCTCTACGAGCAGTACTTC. Its protein product is CASSRDYLYEQYF.

This clonotype was observed a handful of times. The chain is built from TRBV4-1 and TRBJ2-3, with unresolved D. Germline V gives CDR1 MGHRA, CDR2 YSYEKL. V lost 0 bases and J lost 0, with 10 bases in between. This CDR3 region has 16 residues. CDR3 in amino acids: CASSQDLGASTDTQYF. For the CDR3, the DNA is TGCGCCAGCAGCCAAGATCTGGGCGCCAGCACAGATACGCAGTATTTT.

This clonotype was observed a few times. This chain joins TRBV5-1 and TRBJ2-2; maybe TRBD1 (5 bases). V dropped 0 bases and J dropped 1 base, with 7 bases sitting between them. The CDR3 consists of 15 residues. The germline V gene has CDR1 SGHRS and CDR2 YFSETQ. For the CDR3, the DNA is TGCGCCAGCAGCTTGGCAGGACAGAACACCGGGGAGCTGTTTTTT. It yields the protein CASSLAGQNTGELFF.

This clonotype was found a few times. The V and J genes are TRBV28 and TRBJ2-4, with 9 positions matching TRBD2. V lost 5 bases and J lost 6; bases outside the gene matches: 11. This CDR3 contains 16 residues. CDR1 and CDR2 (germline): MDHEN, SYDVKM. DNA for the CDR3: TGTGCCAGCAGTCCGCGCGTAGCGGGGGCAGTAAACATTCAGTACTTC. It translates to CASSPRVAGAVNIQYF.